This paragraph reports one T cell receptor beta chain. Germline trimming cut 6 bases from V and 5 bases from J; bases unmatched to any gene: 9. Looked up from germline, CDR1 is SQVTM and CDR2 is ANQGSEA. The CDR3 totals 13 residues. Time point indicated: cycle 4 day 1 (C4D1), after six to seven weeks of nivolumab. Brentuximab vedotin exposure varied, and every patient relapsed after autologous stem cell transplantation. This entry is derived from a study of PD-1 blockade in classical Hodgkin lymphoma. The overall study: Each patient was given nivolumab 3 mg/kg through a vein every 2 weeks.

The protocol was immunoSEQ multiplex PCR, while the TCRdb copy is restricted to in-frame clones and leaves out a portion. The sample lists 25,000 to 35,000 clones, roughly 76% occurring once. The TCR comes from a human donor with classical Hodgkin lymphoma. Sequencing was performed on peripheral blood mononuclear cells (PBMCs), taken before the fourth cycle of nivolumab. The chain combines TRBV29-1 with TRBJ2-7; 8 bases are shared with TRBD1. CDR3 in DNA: TGCAGCGTGGGGTACAGGGGGAGGAACGAGCAGTACTTC. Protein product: CSVGYRGRNEQYF.